The subject of this entry is one T cell receptor (beta chain). TCRdb reanalysed the 5' RACE reads using MiXCR and keeps one entry per CDR3 protein. The sample lists under 350,000 distinct CDR3 sequences, 15% to 20% seen once, with roughly 20% in the top ten. V lost 6 bases, J lost 1 base, and 8 bases stayed unmatched. The CDR3 extends over 16 amino acids. Per germline, CDR1 MNHEY and CDR2 SVGEGT. This entry comes from a study of T-cell memory formation after mild COVID-19. This clonotype was obtained from a man aged 18 to 29 who had mild COVID-19 (a few samples of this study predate the infection). Cell type and time point are not known. Input material: PBMCs or a T cell subset sorted from them (not recorded which). The chain is built from TRBV6-2 or TRBV6-3 and TRBJ1-1; 10 positions match TRBD1. The CDR3 bases are TGTGCCAGCAGCCCCCGGGACAGGGGCGGGAACACTGAAGCTTTCTTT. Encoded protein: CASSPRDRGGNTEAFF.